These 23 T cell receptor beta chains were sequenced from one sample in a study of cytotoxic CD8 clonotypes in ibrutinib-treated CLL. The data were produced by immunoSEQ multiplex PCR, yet TCRdb's version contains in-frame clones alone and is incomplete. The data contain approximately 70,000 clones, about 84% of them singletons. The sequencing used PBMCs, collected at disease progression, from a patient treated with ibrutinib. These receptors originate from a human donor with chronic lymphocytic leukemia.

This chain connects TRBV13 to TRBJ1-3; D is ambiguous. The germline V gene encodes CDR1 PRHDT and CDR2 FYEKMQ (reference sequence). V lost 4 bases to trimming and J lost 7 bases, with 11 bases between them. The CDR3 length is 13 residues. The CDR3 reads CASSYRQWNTIYF. The CDR3 DNA follows: TGTGCCAGCAGCTATCGCCAATGGAACACCATATATTTT.

CDR3 in DNA: TGTGCCAGCTCACTAGGACCAACCTCTGGGGCCAACGTCCTGACTTTC. Translation gives CASSLGPTSGANVLTF. The chain links TRBV18 to TRBJ2-6; D remains ambiguous. This CDR3 is built from 16 residues. CDR1 KGHSH and CDR2 LQKENI come from the germline V gene. The V and J ends lost 4 bases and 0 bases respectively, with 10 bases between them.

This clone was detected only once. This chain connects TRBV5-6 to TRBJ2-3; 13 bases are shared with TRBD2. Germline V gives CDR1 SGHDT, CDR2 YYEEEE. CDR3 length: 19 residues. J lost 5 bases, V lost 4 bases, and 16 bases had no gene match. The DNA of the CDR3 is TGTGCCAGCAGCGCCCGACTAGCGGGAGGCCCACCCCGTGAAGATACGCAGTATTTT. This sequence encodes CASSARLAGGPPREDTQYF.

The rearrangement links TRBV18 to TRBJ2-7; D is undetermined. From germline, CDR1 is KGHSH and CDR2 LQKENI. V was clipped by 3 bases and J by 4 bases, with 13 bases between them. The CDR3 runs to 14 residues. This chain's CDR3 is CASSPVPVGYEQYF. The CDR3 DNA follows: TGTGCCAGCTCACCGGTTCCAGTAGGTTACGAGCAGTACTTC.

The genes are TRBV9 and TRBJ1-2, with unresolved D. The CDR3 totals 13 residues. Trimming took 2 bases from V and 4 from J, leaving 9 bases between them. Germline CDR1 reads SGDLS; CDR2 reads YYNGEE. CDR3 residues: CASSVGKSYGYTF. The CDR3 DNA is TGTGCCAGCAGCGTTGGCAAATCCTATGGCTACACCTTC. Using reference TRBV9 and TRBJ1-2 for the parts outside the CDR3, the full variable domain is DSGVTQTPKHLITATGQRVTLRCSPRSGDLSVYWYQQSLDQGLQFLIQYYNGEERAKGNILERFSAQQFPDLHSELNLSSLELGDSALYFCASSVGKSYGYTFGSGTRLTVV.

The rearrangement joins TRBV14 to TRBJ2-5, with D perhaps matching TRBD2 (6 bases). This CDR3 is 15 amino acids long. Looked up from germline, CDR1 is SGHDN and CDR2 is FVKESK. Between the trimmed V and J ends, which lost 2 bases and 5 bases, there was a span of 15 bases. The CDR3 here is CASSQRRGPRETQYF. The CDR3 bases are TGTGCCAGCAGCCAAAGGAGGGGCCCAAGGGAGACCCAGTACTTC.

This rearrangement joins TRBV5-1 to TRBJ2-1; 14 positions match TRBD2. Germline loops: CDR1 SGHRS, CDR2 YFSETQ. The CDR3 has 15 residues. The ends lost 6 bases at V and 8 bases at J; junction bases unmatched: 7. The CDR3 is CASMTSGRAGDEQFF. The CDR3 DNA reads TGCGCCAGCATGACTAGCGGGAGGGCCGGGGATGAGCAGTTCTTC.

This chain connects TRBV7-2 to TRBJ2-1, with 11 bases lining up with TRBD2. Germline trimming cut 5 bases from V and 6 bases from J; bases unmatched to any gene: 6. The CDR3 sequence is 15 residues long. CDR1 is SGHTA, CDR2 FQGNSA, per germline. CDR3 DNA: TGTGCCAGCAGCACACTAGCGGGAGTAATCAATGAGCAGTTCTTC. Its translation is CASSTLAGVINEQFF.

The table lists this clone with a few counts. The chain is built from TRBV27 and TRBJ2-7, with D tentatively TRBD1 or TRBD2 (6 bases each). This CDR3 has 14 residues. Trimming removed 6 bases from V and 3 bases from J, with 15 bases in between. Germline loops: CDR1 MNHEY, CDR2 SMNVEV (reference sequence). The CDR3 loop is CASRIMEGVYEQYF. Here the CDR3 DNA reads TGTGCCAGCAGGATCATGGAGGGGGTCTACGAGCAGTACTTC.

In its sample, this clone was seen a few times. V and J are TRBV7-2 and TRBJ2-6; no firm D call. CDR3 length: 15 residues. Per germline, CDR1 SGHTA and CDR2 FQGNSA. Trimming took off 5 bases at V and 1 base at J, with 9 bases between the two ends. CDR3 sequence reads: CASSGALSGANVLTF. The DNA of the CDR3 is TGTGCCAGCAGCGGAGCGCTGTCTGGGGCCAACGTCCTGACTTTC. The full variable domain, rest sourced from reference TRBV7-2 and TRBJ2-6, is GAGVSQSPSNKVTEKGKDVELRCDPISGHTALYWYRQSLGQGLEFLIYFQGNSAPDKSGLPSDRFSAERTGGSVSTLTIQRTQQEDSAVYLCASSGALSGANVLTFGAGSRLTVL.

The rearrangement uses TRBV5-1 and TRBJ2-5, with D perhaps given as TRBD1 or TRBD2 (5 bases each). Trimming took 10 bases from V and 2 from J, leaving 24 bases between them. Germline CDR1 and CDR2: SGHRS and YFSETQ. This CDR3 is 16 amino acids long. The CDR3: CAYPEIGERGQETQYF. The CDR3 DNA reads TGCGCCTATCCCGAGATAGGGGAGAGGGGTCAAGAGACCCAGTACTTC.

The V call is TRBV15, the J call TRBJ1-5; no reliable D call. Trimming removed 3 bases at V and 6 bases at J, with 18 bases between. The CDR3 is made up of 16 amino acids. Germline CDR1 is LNHNV and CDR2 is YYDKDF (reference sequence). DNA for the CDR3: TGTGCCACCAGCAGGGCCTGGACTATCGGCGGTCAGCCCCAGCATTTT. Encoded protein: CATSRAWTIGGQPQHF.

The chain has TRBV11-1 and TRBJ1-2; tentatively, D is TRBD1 (6 bases). V was trimmed by 4 bases and J by 4 bases, leaving 16 bases between them. The CDR3 sequence is 15 residues long. In germline, CDR1 is SGHAT, CDR2 FQDESV (reference sequence). The CDR3 reads CASSSGTPGGYGYTF. DNA of the CDR3: TGTGCCAGCAGCTCGGGGACACCCGGAGGCTATGGCTACACCTTC.

This clone was picked up a small number of times. Other DNA sequences in the same sample also yield this CDR3. The gene calls are TRBV10-3 and TRBJ2-7; D remains ambiguous. The germline V and J ends were trimmed by 0 bases and 0 bases, with 0 bases remaining between them. Germline V CDR1 and CDR2: ENHRY, SYGVKD. This CDR3 spans 12 amino acids. The CDR3 region has the DNA TGTGCCATCAGTGAGTCCTCCTACGAGCAGTACTTC. It encodes CAISESSYEQYF.

The chain combines TRBV10-3 with TRBJ1-5; unclear D gene. V lost 3 bases and J lost 4, with 13 bases in between. The germline gives CDR1 ENHRY, CDR2 SYGVKD. CDR3 size: 15 residues. CDR3: CAISEYTARNQPQHF. The CDR3 DNA follows: TGTGCCATCAGTGAATACACAGCGAGGAATCAGCCCCAGCATTTT.

The chain is built from TRBV5-1 and TRBJ1-1, with TRBD1 identical over 10 bases. V lost 2 bases and J lost 10; bases outside the gene matches: 2. Germline lookup yields CDR1 SGHRS and CDR2 YFSETQ. This CDR3 is 12 amino acids long. The CDR3 region has the DNA TGCGCCAGCAGCTTAGGACAGGGGGTAGCTTTCTTT. Amino acid sequence: CASSLGQGVAFF.

The chain recombines TRBV7-2 with TRBJ1-5, with 8 positions matching TRBD1. The CDR3 runs to 15 residues. The V gene end was trimmed by 3 bases and the J gene end by 6 bases; junction bases not matched to a gene: 7. Germline CDR1 reads SGHTA; CDR2 reads FQGNSA. The CDR3 region is CASSFGQGMVQPQHF. The CDR3 DNA reads TGTGCCAGCAGCTTTGGACAGGGTATGGTTCAGCCCCAGCATTTT.

The J gene is TRBJ1-2, the V gene TRBV6-5; weak D call: TRBD1 (5 bases). Per germline, CDR1 MNHEY and CDR2 SVGAGI. V lost 6 bases and J lost 4, with 15 bases in between. The CDR3 loop spans 14 amino acids. CDR3 loop: CASRRASGGYGYTF. Here the CDR3 DNA reads TGTGCCAGCAGGAGAGCCTCGGGGGGCTATGGCTACACCTTC.

The rearrangement links TRBV28 to TRBJ1-1; tentative D call: TRBD1 (6 bases). The germline V gene has CDR1 MDHEN and CDR2 SYDVKM. V was clipped by 8 bases and J by 2 bases, with 18 bases between them. The CDR3 totals 15 residues. The CDR3 reads CASSPQGLGNTEAFF. The CDR3 DNA is TGTGCCAGCTCCCCTCAGGGGCTTGGCAACACTGAAGCTTTCTTT.

This clone has a handful of counts. V gene TRBV2 combines with J gene TRBJ1-2; TRBD1 agrees at 9 bases. CDR3 length: 15 amino acids. In germline, CDR1 is SNHLY, CDR2 FYNNEI. Germline trimming cut 6 bases from V and 8 bases from J; bases unmatched to any gene: 13. CDR3 in amino acids: CASRGGTGTFAGYTF. The CDR3 nucleotides read TGTGCCAGCAGAGGCGGGACAGGGACGTTCGCCGGCTACACCTTC. Full variable domain (missing parts from reference TRBV2 and TRBJ1-2): EPEVTQTPSHQVTQMGQEVILRCVPISNHLYFYWYRQILGQKVEFLVSFYNNEISEKSEIFDDQFSVERPDGSNFTLKIRSTKLEDSAMYFCASRGGTGTFAGYTFGSGTRLTVV.

The rearrangement uses TRBV6-1 and TRBJ1-4; D is possibly TRBD1 (6 bases). This CDR3 contains 16 residues. CDR1 and CDR2 from the germline V gene are MNHNS and SASEGT. Trimming took 3 bases from V and 1 from J, leaving 12 bases between them. This CDR3 is CASSESGTRTNEKLFF. The CDR3 nucleotides are TGTGCCAGCAGTGAGTCTGGGACAAGAACTAATGAAAAACTGTTTTTT.

The chain employs TRBV28 and TRBJ1-2; D may be TRBD1 (6 bases). Trimming cost V 4 bases and J 8 bases, with 11 bases left between them. Per the germline V gene, CDR1 is MDHEN and CDR2 is SYDVKM. The CDR3 runs to 12 residues. This CDR3 reads CASSSYREGYTF. CDR3 bases: TGTGCCAGCAGTTCGTACAGGGAGGGCTACACCTTC.

The chain couples TRBV11-2 to TRBJ2-3; unclear D gene. The germline V and J ends were trimmed by 2 bases and 6 bases, with 12 bases remaining between them. The CDR3 loop spans 14 amino acids. Germline assignment: CDR1 SGHAT and CDR2 FQNNGV. CDR3 bases: TGTGCCAGCAGCTTAACCCCCCTTTGGGATACGCAGTATTTT. It specifies CASSLTPLWDTQYF.